The source of this TCR beta chain is a study of blood T cell repertoires in COVID-19. Using immunoSEQ multiplex PCR, the repertoire was profiled, and TCRdb retains in-frame clones only, with some absent. The table includes tens of thousands of clones, approximately 90% detected once. Germline loops: CDR1 MNHEY, CDR2 SVGEGT. The CDR3 has 13 amino acids. V shed 5 bases and J 3 bases; nucleotides not matched to a gene: 3. The chain recombines TRBV6-2 or TRBV6-3 with TRBJ2-7, with TRBD2 identical over 8 bases. The material sequenced was peripheral blood. This sequence originates from a woman aged 50 to 60 with active or convalescent COVID-19. The CDR3 DNA sequence: TGTGCCAGCAGTCCGGGGGGGAACTACGAGCAGTACTTC. This encodes CASSPGGNYEQYF.